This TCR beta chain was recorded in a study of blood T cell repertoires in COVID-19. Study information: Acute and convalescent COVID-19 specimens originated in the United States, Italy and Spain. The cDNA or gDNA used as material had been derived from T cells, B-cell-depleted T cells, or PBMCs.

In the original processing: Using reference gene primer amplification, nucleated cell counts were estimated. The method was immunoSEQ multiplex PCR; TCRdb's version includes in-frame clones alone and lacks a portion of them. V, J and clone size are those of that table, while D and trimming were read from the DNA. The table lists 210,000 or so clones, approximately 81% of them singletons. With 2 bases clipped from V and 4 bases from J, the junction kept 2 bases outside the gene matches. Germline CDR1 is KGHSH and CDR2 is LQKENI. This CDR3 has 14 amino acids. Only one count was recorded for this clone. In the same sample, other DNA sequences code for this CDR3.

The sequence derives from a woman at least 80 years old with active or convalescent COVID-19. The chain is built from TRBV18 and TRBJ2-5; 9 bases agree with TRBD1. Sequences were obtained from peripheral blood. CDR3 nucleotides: TGTGCCAGCTCACCAGGGACAGGGCGAGAGACCCAGTACTTC. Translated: CASSPGTGRETQYF.